This T cell receptor beta chain stems from a study of long-term antiretroviral therapy in people with HIV. Whole-study findings and limits: Samples were collected from about 2003 to 2017 under possibly less effective ART regimens. Post-ART, diversity grew, though it stayed under transplant donor control levels.

Assay version v3.0 of immunoSEQ was used, and it was run at survey level. Method: immunoSEQ multiplex PCR; TCRdb's copy keeps in-frame clones and lacks some. The sample contains 30,000 or so clones, around 90% of which appear only once. To note about this clone: Its antigen is not known.

Between the trimmed V and J ends, which lost 0 bases and 5 bases, there was a span of 5 bases. This CDR3 has 13 residues. CDR1 is LGHNA and CDR2 is YSLEER in the germline V gene. The sequenced sample was unsorted PBMCs, obtained 5.2 years after starting antiretroviral therapy. This receptor was identified in a woman in her forties with HIV. This chain connects TRBV4-3 to TRBJ2-1, with D uncertain. CDR3 sequence: CASSQDLDNEQFF. The DNA for the CDR3 is TGCGCCAGCAGCCAAGATTTGGACAATGAGCAGTTCTTC.